The 14 T cell receptor beta chains listed next were all sequenced from one sample in a study of graft-versus-host responses after intestinal transplantation. Processing of graft tissue released intraepithelial and lamina propria lymphocytes. Data came from immunoSEQ multiplex PCR; TCRdb stores just in-frame clones and leaves some out. The data contain around 11,000 clones, 76% of them singletons. The starting material was ileum tissue, obtained 23 days after intestinal transplant. The receptors stem from a human patient who received an intestinal transplant, so some T cells may come from the graft donor.

The chain employs TRBV28 and TRBJ2-1, with TRBD1 identical over 7 bases. The CDR3 consists of 15 residues. Per germline, CDR1 MDHEN and CDR2 SYDVKM. Trimming cost V 3 bases and J 11 bases; bases outside gene matches: 13. The CDR3 reads CASSFPPGQSRKQFF. The CDR3 nucleotides read TGTGCCAGCAGTTTCCCCCCGGGACAGTCCCGAAAGCAGTTCTTC.

The rearrangement links TRBV9 to TRBJ2-3; 11 nucleotides line up with TRBD2. The trim removed 4 bases at V and 3 bases at J, leaving 7 bases unmatched. Germline V gives CDR1 SGDLS, CDR2 YYNGEE. The CDR3 consists of 16 residues. CDR3 protein: CASSTLAGGVTDTQYF. The CDR3, as DNA: TGTGCCAGCAGCACATTAGCGGGAGGGGTGACAGATACGCAGTATTTT.

The chain uses TRBV27 and TRBJ2-5; D is undetermined. V shed 6 bases and J shed 4 bases, with 9 bases lying between them. There are 12 residues in the CDR3. Germline V gives CDR1 MNHEY, CDR2 SMNVEV (reference sequence). The CDR3 here is CASRTQLETQYF. CDR3 coding DNA: TGTGCCAGCAGAACGCAACTAGAGACCCAGTACTTC.

This clone is a singleton in its sample. V usage is TRBV27 and J usage is TRBJ2-7, with D possibly being TRBD1 or TRBD2 (6 bases each). V was pared by 3 bases and J by 4 bases, with 19 bases between. The germline gives CDR1 MNHEY, CDR2 SMNVEV (reference sequence). The CDR3 sequence is 16 residues long. CDR3 in amino acids: CASSLNWGATTYEQYF. CDR3 in DNA: TGTGCCAGCAGTTTGAATTGGGGGGCGACCACTTACGAGCAGTACTTC.

The J gene is TRBJ2-7, the V gene TRBV28, with TRBD2 matching over 7 bases. Germline-derived CDR1 and CDR2 are MDHEN and SYDVKM. This CDR3 has 12 amino acids. After removal of 8 bases from V and 1 base from J, the junction contained 2 bases not matched to a gene. In DNA, the CDR3 is TGTGCCAGCGGGAGGGATTCCTACGAGCAGTACTTC. It is translated as CASGRDSYEQYF. Filled out from reference TRBV28 and TRBJ2-7, the complete variable domain reads DVKVTQSSRYLVKRTGEKVFLECVQDMDHENMFWYRQDPGLGLRLIYFSYDVKMKEKGDIPEGYSVSREKKERFSLILESASTNQTSMYLCASGRDSYEQYFGPGTRLTVT.

This clone turned up a few times. An end of the junction differs from the germline gene, which may be a read error. The chain joins TRBV7-3 to TRBJ2-7; no firm D call. Germline lookup yields CDR1 SGHTA and CDR2 FQGTGA. There are 13 residues in the CDR3. CDR3 nucleotides: TGCGCCAGCAGCCAGCCGCGGAGCTACGAGCAGTACTTC. Its protein is CASSQPRSYEQYF.

The chain has TRBV28 and TRBJ1-5; D is uncertain. This CDR3 region has 14 residues. The germline V and J ends were trimmed by 6 bases and 5 bases, with 14 bases remaining between them. CDR1 and CDR2 from the germline V gene are MDHEN and SYDVKM. The CDR3 sequence is CASSYDAPYQPQHF. The CDR3 nucleotides read TGTGCCAGCAGCTACGACGCACCCTATCAGCCCCAGCATTTT.

The rearrangement uses TRBV20-1 and TRBJ2-1; unclear D gene. V was clipped by 7 bases and J by 14 bases, with 18 bases between them. The CDR3 runs 11 residues. Per the germline V gene, CDR1 is DFQATT and CDR2 is SNEGSKA (reference sequence). Written as DNA, the CDR3 is TGCAGTGTAAACCTAGAATCGCTCGAGTTCTTC. This encodes CSVNLESLEFF.

This clone turned up a few times. This chain uses TRBV10-3 with TRBJ1-4; the D gene is possibly TRBD1 (5 bases). Germline CDR1 is ENHRY and CDR2 is SYGVKD. With 0 bases removed from V and 5 bases from J, the gap between germline ends came to 10 bases. This CDR3 is built from 15 residues. CDR3: CAISESLQVNEKLFF. CDR3 DNA: TGTGCCATCAGTGAGTCCCTACAGGTGAATGAAAAACTGTTTTTT.

The genes are TRBV9 and TRBJ2-1; D may be TRBD2 (6 bases). This CDR3 region has 12 residues. Germline V gene data show CDR1 as SGDLS and CDR2 as YYNGEE. Trimming shortened V by 0 bases and J by 10 bases, and 8 bases separated the two germline ends. The CDR3 here is CASSVGDWEQFF. The CDR3 bases are TGTGCCAGCAGCGTAGGGGACTGGGAGCAGTTCTTC.

This rearrangement joins TRBV28 to TRBJ1-3; D remains ambiguous. V lost 2 bases, J lost 4 bases, and 9 bases lay in between. Germline values: CDR1 MDHEN, CDR2 SYDVKM. The CDR3 contains 14 residues. CDR3: CASSLDPQGNTIYF. The CDR3, as DNA: TGTGCCAGCAGTTTAGACCCCCAGGGAAACACCATATATTTT.

The rearrangement joins TRBV14 to TRBJ2-5; D is perhaps TRBD2 (5 bases). CDR3 size: 14 residues. V lost 2 bases and J 1 base, leaving 8 bases between the germline ends. The germline gives CDR1 SGHDN, CDR2 FVKESK. The CDR3 DNA is TGTGCCAGCAGCCAACTCGGGGTCCAAGAGACCCAGTACTTC. This gives the protein CASSQLGVQETQYF.

Here the CDR3 reads CAIRPGLGAFYEQYF. The DNA for the CDR3 is TGTGCCATCAGACCTGGACTAGGGGCTTTCTACGAGCAGTACTTC. The chain carries TRBV10-3 and TRBJ2-5; 7 nucleotides match TRBD2. The DNA end is a closer match to TRBJ2-7, so the J assignment may be wrong. Germline V gene sequence: CDR1 ENHRY, CDR2 SYGVKD. The CDR3 consists of 15 residues.

The J gene is TRBJ2-5, the V gene TRBV9, with TRBD1 matching over 8 bases. The better agreement between TRBJ2-7 and the DNA end casts doubt on the J call. This CDR3 spans 13 amino acids. Germline CDR1 SGDLS, CDR2 YYNGEE. DNA of the CDR3: TGTGCCAGCAGCCAGGGGGCCCGAACCGAGCAGTACTTC. Protein sequence: CASSQGARTEQYF.